These 7 T cell receptor beta chains came from one sample sequenced in a study of multiple sclerosis patients with progressive multifocal leukoencephalopathy. Profiling relied on immunoSEQ multiplex PCR, and the TCRdb table lists in-frame clones only, not all of them. The data contain around 32,000 clones, about 91% of them singletons. Time point: before natalizumab initiation. Sequenced material: PBMCs. Receptors were obtained from a young man with multiple sclerosis.

The chain links TRBV20-1 to TRBJ2-7; the match to TRBD1 covers 7 bases. CDR1 is DFQATT and CDR2 is SNEGSKA in the germline V gene (reference sequence). The CDR3 consists of 11 residues. V shed 5 bases, J shed 5 bases, and the junction held 3 bases outside the gene matches. Written as DNA, the CDR3 is TGCAGTGCTGACAGGGCCCACGAGCAGTACTTC. Amino acid sequence: CSADRAHEQYF.

The genes are TRBV30 and TRBJ2-3; D possibly corresponds to TRBD1 (6 bases). The CDR3 has 12 amino acids. The germline V gene has CDR1 GTSNPN and CDR2 SVGIG (reference sequence). Trimming stripped 2 bases from V and 6 bases from J, with 9 bases between. Here the CDR3 DNA reads TGTGCCTGGAGTCCTCAGGGGGATACGCAGTATTTT. Protein: CAWSPQGDTQYF.

The chain links TRBV11-2 to TRBJ1-1, with TRBD1 matching over 7 bases. Germline V gene lookup returns CDR1 SGHAT and CDR2 FQNNGV. The junction had 9 bases not matched to a gene; V was cut back by 5 bases and J by 6 bases. This CDR3 is 14 amino acids long. Written as DNA, the CDR3 is TGTGCCAGCAGCCCTAGACAGGGTTCCCCTGAAGCTTTCTTT. Translating it yields CASSPRQGSPEAFF.

The rearrangement joins TRBV18 to TRBJ2-5, with unresolved D. CDR1 is KGHSH and CDR2 is LQKENI in the germline V gene. V was shortened by 3 bases and J by 2 bases, with 13 bases between the two germline ends. This CDR3 has 15 amino acids. As DNA, the CDR3 is TGTGCCAGCTCACCTGCCTTGACTGGGCAAGAGACCCAGTACTTC. Translating gives CASSPALTGQETQYF.

The chain employs TRBV5-1 and TRBJ2-5, with 8 bases identical to TRBD2. Germline V gives CDR1 SGHRS, CDR2 YFSETQ. This CDR3 region has 15 residues. The junction had 6 bases not matched to a gene; V was cut back by 0 bases and J by 5 bases. The CDR3 coding sequence is TGCGCCAGCAGCTTGGCTGACCAGCGGGGGGAGACCCAGTACTTC. The encoded protein is CASSLADQRGETQYF.

The chain couples TRBV11-2 to TRBJ2-1; D is unclear. Looked up from germline, CDR1 is SGHAT and CDR2 is FQNNGV. V lost 0 bases, J lost 0 bases, and 9 bases lay in between. The CDR3 covers 16 residues. CDR3 amino acids: CASSLEARRSYNEQFF. The CDR3 DNA reads as TGTGCCAGCAGCTTAGAGGCACGTCGCTCCTACAATGAGCAGTTCTTC.

This chain joins TRBV21-1 and TRBJ1-2; TRBD1 is the table's D call and was not checked against the DNA. TRBV21-1 constitutes a pseudogene. There are 15 residues in the CDR3. DNA for the CDR3: TGTGCCAGCAGACCCGGAGACAGGGCGCTCTATGGCTACACCTTC. Translation: CASRPGDRALYGYTF.